This T cell receptor (beta chain) stems from a study of response to subunit inactivated influenza vaccine. This clonotype was seen repeatedly, ten times or more. Its matching antigen is unknown. The CDR3 runs 12 residues. The germline gives CDR1 SGHDT, CDR2 YYEEEE. Trimming took 4 bases from V and 18 from J; bases not matched to a gene: 9. A single record per CDR3 protein comes from TCRdb applying MiXCR to the RT-PCR reads. The sample consists of about 480,000 distinct CDR3 sequences, around 25% of them appearing once. The study, taken as a whole, reports: Authors suggested each seasonal influenza vaccination recruits few new T cells.

The TCR sequence derives from a man aged 45-60 years who received an inactivated influenza vaccine. The chain combines TRBV5-6 with TRBJ1-6; 8 bases align to TRBD1. The material sequenced was CD4+ T cells sorted from PBMCs, taken 5 to 6 days after vaccination. CDR3 nucleotide sequence: TGTGCCAGCAGCGTAAGACAGGGGACGCGCCACTTT. Protein sequence: CASSVRQGTRHF.